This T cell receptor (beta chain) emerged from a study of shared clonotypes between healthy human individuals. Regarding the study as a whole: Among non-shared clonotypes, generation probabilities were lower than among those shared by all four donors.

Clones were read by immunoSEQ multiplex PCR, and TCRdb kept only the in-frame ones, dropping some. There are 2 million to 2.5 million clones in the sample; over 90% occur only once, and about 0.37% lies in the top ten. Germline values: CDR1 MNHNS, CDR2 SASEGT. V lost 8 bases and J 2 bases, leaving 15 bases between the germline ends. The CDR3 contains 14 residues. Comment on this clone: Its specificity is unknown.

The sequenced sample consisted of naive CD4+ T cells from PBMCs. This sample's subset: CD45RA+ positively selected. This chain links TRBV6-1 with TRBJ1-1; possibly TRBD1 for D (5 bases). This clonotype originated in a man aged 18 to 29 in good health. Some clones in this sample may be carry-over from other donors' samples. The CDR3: CASDAAGRNTEAFF. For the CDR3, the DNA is TGTGCCAGCGACGCCGCAGGGAGAAACACTGAAGCTTTCTTT.